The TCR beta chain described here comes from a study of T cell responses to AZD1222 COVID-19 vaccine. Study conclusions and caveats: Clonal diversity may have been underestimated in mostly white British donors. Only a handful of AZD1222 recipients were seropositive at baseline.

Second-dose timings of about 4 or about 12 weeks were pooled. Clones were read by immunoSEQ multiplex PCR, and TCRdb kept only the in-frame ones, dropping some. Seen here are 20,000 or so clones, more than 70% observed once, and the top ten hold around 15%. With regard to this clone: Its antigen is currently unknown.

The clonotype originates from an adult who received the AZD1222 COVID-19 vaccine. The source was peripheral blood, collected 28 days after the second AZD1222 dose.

This CDR3 reads CASSQAWSNEQFF. As DNA, the CDR3 is TGTGCCAGCAGCCAAGCGTGGAGCAATGAGCAGTTCTTC. The V call is TRBV4-2, the J call TRBJ2-1; D unclear. The V end was cut by 1 base, the J end by 6 bases, with 7 bases between. Germline CDR1 reads LGHNA; CDR2 reads YNFKEQ. The CDR3 runs to 13 residues.